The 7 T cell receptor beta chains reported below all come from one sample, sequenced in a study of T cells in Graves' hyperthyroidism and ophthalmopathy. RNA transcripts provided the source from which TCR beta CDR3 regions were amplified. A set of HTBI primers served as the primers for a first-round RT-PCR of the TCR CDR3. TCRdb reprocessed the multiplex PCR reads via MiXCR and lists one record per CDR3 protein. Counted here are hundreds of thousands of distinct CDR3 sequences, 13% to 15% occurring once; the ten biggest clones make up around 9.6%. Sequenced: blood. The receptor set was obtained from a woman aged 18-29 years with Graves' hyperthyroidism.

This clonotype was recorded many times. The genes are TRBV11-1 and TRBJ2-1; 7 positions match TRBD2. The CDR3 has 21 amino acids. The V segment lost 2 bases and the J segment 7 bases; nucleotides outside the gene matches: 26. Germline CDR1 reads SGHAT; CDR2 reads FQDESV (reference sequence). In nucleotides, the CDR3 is TGTGCCAGCAGCTTATCCTCCCCCCCAGGCCGCTTGGGGGGGACTGAAAATGAGCAGTTCTTC. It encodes CASSLSSPPGRLGGTENEQFF. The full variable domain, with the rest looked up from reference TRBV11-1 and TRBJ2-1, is EAEVAQSPRYKITEKSQAVAFWCDPISGHATLYWYRQILGQGPELLVQFQDESVVDDSQLPKDRFSAERLKGVDSTLKIQPAELGDSAMYLCASSLSSPPGRLGGTENEQFFGPGTRLTVL.

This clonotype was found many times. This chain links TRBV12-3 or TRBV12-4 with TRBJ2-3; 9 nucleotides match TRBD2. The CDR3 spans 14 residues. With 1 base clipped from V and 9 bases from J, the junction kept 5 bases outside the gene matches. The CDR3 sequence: CASSLGTSALTQYF. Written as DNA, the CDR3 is TGTGCCAGCAGTTTAGGGACTAGCGCCTTAACGCAGTATTTT.

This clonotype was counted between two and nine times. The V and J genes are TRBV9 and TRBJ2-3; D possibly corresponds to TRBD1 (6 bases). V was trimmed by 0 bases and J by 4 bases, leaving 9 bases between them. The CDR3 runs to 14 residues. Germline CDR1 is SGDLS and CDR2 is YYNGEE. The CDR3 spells CASSVAGGADTQYF. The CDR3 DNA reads TGTGCCAGCAGCGTAGCTGGGGGCGCAGATACGCAGTATTTT.

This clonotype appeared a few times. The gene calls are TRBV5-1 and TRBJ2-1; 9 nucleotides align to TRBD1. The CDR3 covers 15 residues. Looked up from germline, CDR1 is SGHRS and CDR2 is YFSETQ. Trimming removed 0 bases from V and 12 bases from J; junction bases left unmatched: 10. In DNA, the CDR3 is TGCGCCAGCAGCTTGGCCCCGGGACAGGGAGAGGGGCAGTTCTTC. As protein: CASSLAPGQGEGQFF. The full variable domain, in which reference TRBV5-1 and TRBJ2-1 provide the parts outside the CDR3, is KAGVTQTPRYLIKTRGQQVTLSCSPISGHRSVSWYQQTPGQGLQFLFEYFSETQRNKGNFPGRFSGRQFSNSRSEMNVSTLELGDSALYLCASSLAPGQGEGQFFGPGTRLTVL.

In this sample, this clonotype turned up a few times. The DNA of the CDR3 is TGTGCCAGCAGCTTTCGCGATTTCACAGATACGCAGTATTTT. Encoded protein: CASSFRDFTDTQYF. V gene TRBV7-9 combines with J gene TRBJ2-3; D is undetermined. The ends were cut back, 3 bases at V and 2 bases at J, with 9 bases in the middle. There are 14 residues in the CDR3. From germline, CDR1 is SEHNR and CDR2 FQNEAQ (reference sequence).

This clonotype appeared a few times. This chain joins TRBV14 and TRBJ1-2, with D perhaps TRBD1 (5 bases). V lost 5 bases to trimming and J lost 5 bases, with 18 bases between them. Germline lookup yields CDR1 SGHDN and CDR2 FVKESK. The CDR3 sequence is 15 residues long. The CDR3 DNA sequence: TGTGCCAGCAGCTGGACCGGGACCCTCGGGTATGGCTACACCTTC. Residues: CASSWTGTLGYGYTF. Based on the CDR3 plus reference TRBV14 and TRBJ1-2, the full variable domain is EAGVTQFPSHSVIEKGQTVTLRCDPISGHDNLYWYRRVMGKEIKFLLHFVKESKQDESGMPNNRFLAERTGGTYSTLKVQPAELEDSGVYFCASSWTGTLGYGYTFGSGTRLTVV.

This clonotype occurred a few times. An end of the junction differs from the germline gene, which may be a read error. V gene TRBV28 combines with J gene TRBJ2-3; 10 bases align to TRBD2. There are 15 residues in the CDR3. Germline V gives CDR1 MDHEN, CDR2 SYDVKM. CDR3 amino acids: CTSRRTSGSTDTQYF. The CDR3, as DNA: TGTACCAGCAGGCGGACTAGCGGTAGCACAGATACGCAGTATTTT.